Listed below are T cell receptor beta chains from one sample, sequenced in a study of T-cell memory formation after mild COVID-19. MiXCR, run by TCRdb on the 5' RACE reads, gives a single entry per CDR3 protein. Of about 81,000 distinct CDR3 sequences listed, roughly 25% are singletons. The material sequenced was PBMCs or a T cell subset sorted from them (not recorded which). Receptors were obtained from a man aged 18 to 35 who had mild COVID-19 (a few samples of this study predate the infection). Cell type and time point are not known. CDR3s leave out the opening cysteine and the closing phenylalanine or tryptophan. Not all rows give a size; the values are once, few, many and, for expanded clones, a class.

11	.	TRBV5-6	TRBJ2-5	ASSFGASETQY
12	.	TRBV6-5	TRBJ1-2	ASSYSGGGYGYT
9	.	TRBV10-3	TRBJ1-1	AITGGTEAF
12	.	TRBV5-1	TRBJ2-2	ASRPPGADGELF
11	many	TRBV7-9	TRBJ2-5	ASSTPSRETQY
13	few	TRBV5-1	TRBJ1-6	ASSFVGDPGRPLH
10	few	TRBV29-1	TRBJ2-1	SGTGGAKGQF
12	.	TRBV7-9	TRBJ2-2	ASRGWPNTGELF
12	many	TRBV5-1	TRBJ2-7	ASSQLAGIDEQY
10	few	TRBV6-2/TRBV6-3	TRBJ1-2	ASTTGNYGYT
12	.	TRBV4-1	TRBJ2-7	ASSPMVGSYEQY
13	few	TRBV14	TRBJ2-1	ASSALAGITIEQF
13	few	TRBV14	TRBJ1-2	ASSQGQGRLTGYT
13	.	TRBV4-3	TRBJ2-1	ASSPVGAVPNEQF
11	.	TRBV2	TRBJ2-5	ASVGPSQETQY
9	.	TRBV5-1	TRBJ2-5	ASSYQETQY
11	few	TRBV12-3/TRBV12-4	TRBJ2-5	ASRATSGETQY
11	.	TRBV6-2/TRBV6-3	TRBJ2-3	ASSRRLADTQY
13	few	TRBV12-3/TRBV12-4	TRBJ2-5	ASSSPLDIQETQY
11	few	TRBV7-6	TRBJ2-7	ASSTSGAYEQY
11	few	TRBV27	TRBJ2-5	ASSPNFGETQY
11	few	TRBV29-1	TRBJ1-1	SVDFAMNTEAF
11	few	TRBV7-2	TRBJ2-4	ASSLWTGNIQY
15	.	TRBV7-9	TRBJ1-6	ASSLIAGISYNSPLH
9	many	TRBV7-2	TRBJ2-1	ASSFLAVLF
15	few	TRBV9	TRBJ1-3	ASSDPRHGATGNTIY
13	many	TRBV29-1	TRBJ2-2	SVGTDRLNTGELF
11	.	TRBV12-3/TRBV12-4	TRBJ2-3	ASSHMATDTQY
12	.	TRBV6-2/TRBV6-3	TRBJ1-1	ASSFNPHRTEAF
13	many	TRBV6-2/TRBV6-3	TRBJ2-7	ASSYLGPISYEQY
13	few	TRBV11-2	TRBJ2-3	ASSFRDRYTDTQY